A single TCR beta chain is shown here with its context. Its matching antigen is unknown. All gene names here are mouse names. The read halts 1 residue ahead of the CDR3 end, with the missing end drawn from the germline J gene. These data come from a study of tissue T cells after allogeneic stem cell transplantation. Overall study findings and caveats: The study did not identify alloreactive or antigen-specific tissue TCRs, and some clones might be persisting host cells. Anatomically similar tissues had similar TCR repertoires within each patient.

CDR3 sequences, V/J genes, frequencies and template counts came from survey-depth TCRbeta sequencing. The data were produced by immunoSEQ multiplex PCR, yet TCRdb's version contains in-frame clones alone and is incomplete. The sample has about 8,700 clones, 40% to 45% seen once; the top ten hold around 1.6%. The time point was: mouse harvest day 7 after allogeneic transplant. Tail vein injection delivered 10^7 T-cell-depleted bone marrow cells and 10^6 splenic CD5+ T cells. Germline V CDR1 and CDR2: KGHPV, FQNQEV (reference sequence). V dropped 5 bases and J dropped 0 bases, with 3 bases sitting between them. This CDR3 is 12 amino acids long.

What was sequenced was skin. This chain links TRBV26 with TRBJ2-5; no firm D call. The sequence derives from a female BALB/c mouse given C57BL/6 T cells with graft-versus-host disease after an allogeneic hematopoietic cell transplant. The covered CDR3 bases are TGTGCCAGCAGTACAAACCAAGACACCCAGTAC. It is translated as CASSTNQDTQY. The entire CDR3 is CASSTNQDTQYF.